Following are 20 T cell receptor beta chains from one sample sequenced in a study of PD-1 blockade in classical Hodgkin lymphoma. Noted time point: cycle 4 day 1 (C4D1), after six to seven weeks of nivolumab. After autologous stem cell transplantation all patients relapsed, and prior brentuximab vedotin exposure differed between cohorts. The authors purified CD4+ T cells from thawed PBMCs by magnetic negative selection. The data were produced by immunoSEQ multiplex PCR, yet TCRdb's version contains in-frame clones alone and is incomplete. The sample records under 35,000 clones, approximately 89% being singletons. Sequencing was performed on CD4+ T cells from blood, taken before the fourth cycle of nivolumab. The receptors originated from a human donor with classical Hodgkin lymphoma.

For the CDR3, the DNA is TGCGCCAGCAGTCGCGGCGGCGGGGACTCCTATAATTCACCCCTCCACTTT. Its translation is CASSRGGGDSYNSPLHF. The rearrangement links TRBV23-1 to TRBJ1-6, with D unclear. TRBV23-1 is filed as an ORF, its function uncertain. V lost 4 bases and J lost 0, with 13 bases in between. The CDR3 has 17 residues.

This chain uses TRBV7-9 with TRBJ2-7; 7 nucleotides align to TRBD1. This CDR3 has 14 residues. Germline trimming cut 4 bases from V and 3 bases from J; bases unmatched to any gene: 6. Germline CDR1 SEHNR, CDR2 FQNEAQ (reference sequence). CDR3 in amino acids: CASSSRTGGYEQYF. Written as DNA, the CDR3 is TGTGCCAGCAGCTCTAGGACAGGAGGCTACGAGCAGTACTTC.

This clone was seen once. The chain is built from TRBV6-6 and TRBJ1-2, with 9 positions matching TRBD1. The V gene end was trimmed by 2 bases and the J gene end by 8 bases; junction bases not matched to a gene: 12. Germline V gives CDR1 MNHNY, CDR2 SVGAGI (reference sequence). The length of the CDR3 is 16 residues. The CDR3 region is CASSYTPGQGTRGYTF. The CDR3 nucleotides read TGTGCCAGCAGTTACACGCCTGGACAGGGGACGAGAGGCTACACCTTC.

V is TRBV28 and J is TRBJ1-5, with D possibly being TRBD1 (6 bases). Germline lookup yields CDR1 MDHEN and CDR2 SYDVKM. The CDR3 loop spans 16 amino acids. Deletions cut 3 bases from V and 2 bases from J, with 14 bases between. The CDR3 DNA sequence: TGTGCCAGCAGTTTCTTATCCAGGGGAGGCAATCAGCCCCAGCATTTT. It translates to CASSFLSRGGNQPQHF.

The V gene is TRBV19, the J gene TRBJ2-3, with D tentatively TRBD1 (6 bases). In germline, CDR1 is LNHDA, CDR2 SQIVND (reference sequence). This CDR3 spans 16 amino acids. Trimming pared 3 bases from V and 0 bases from J, leaving 13 bases between. CDR3 amino acids: CASSIGWTASTDTQYF. CDR3 nucleotides: TGTGCCAGTAGTATCGGGTGGACAGCTAGCACAGATACGCAGTATTTT.

The gene calls are TRBV9 and TRBJ2-3; TRBD2 agrees at 14 bases. The CDR3 is made up of 18 amino acids. The trim removed 3 bases at V and 0 bases at J, leaving 6 bases unmatched. Germline V gives CDR1 SGDLS, CDR2 YYNGEE. The CDR3 nucleotides are TGTGCCAGCAGCGCGGAAAGGACTAGCGGGAGGAGCACAGATACGCAGTATTTT. Its translation: CASSAERTSGRSTDTQYF.

The V and J genes are TRBV18 and TRBJ2-7; 11 bases fit TRBD1. Germline lookup yields CDR1 KGHSH and CDR2 LQKENI. This CDR3 has 14 residues. The V segment lost 1 base and the J segment 9 bases; nucleotides outside the gene matches: 5. CDR3 DNA sequence: TGTGCCAGCTCACCACGGGACAGGGGGATTGTGCAGTACTTC. The encoded protein is CASSPRDRGIVQYF.

V and J are TRBV19 and TRBJ2-2; D is possibly TRBD1 (6 bases). CDR3 length equals 16 residues. Germline V CDR1 and CDR2: LNHDA, SQIVND (reference sequence). V was cut by 4 bases and J by 0 bases, with 12 bases left in between. The CDR3 DNA reads TGTGCCAGTAGTACGGACAGACTCACGAACACCGGGGAGCTGTTTTTT. This gives the protein CASSTDRLTNTGELFF.

The gene calls are TRBV30 and TRBJ1-6; 9 bases align to TRBD1. V was pared by 1 base and J by 8 bases, with 0 bases of the junction left unmatched. In germline, CDR1 is GTSNPN, CDR2 SVGIG (reference sequence). The CDR3 has 13 residues. As DNA, the CDR3 is TGTGCCTGGAGTGGACAGGGGGATTCACCCCTCCACTTT. Amino acids: CAWSGQGDSPLHF.

The chain recombines TRBV5-8 with TRBJ2-5; D remains ambiguous. CDR1 is SGHTS and CDR2 is YDEGEE in the germline V gene. The CDR3 runs to 16 residues. V was trimmed by 3 bases and J by 1 base, leaving 16 bases between them. The CDR3 DNA follows: TGTGCCAGCAGCTCAGGACGGAGTTCGTCCCAAGAGACCCAGTACTTC. Its protein is CASSSGRSSSQETQYF.

As concerns this clone: Germline is not matched at one junction end, which may reflect a read error. The V call is TRBV7-2, the J call TRBJ1-1; D gene unclear. Germline V lookup: CDR1 SGHTA, CDR2 FQGNSA. The length of the CDR3 is 14 residues. CDR3 protein: CASSLGFQTTGAFF. CDR3 nucleotides: TGTGCCAGCAGCTTAGGGTTCCAGACCACTGGAGCTTTCTTT.

The rearrangement links TRBV13 to TRBJ2-1, with 7 bases that match TRBD2. The CDR3 runs 13 residues. Germline V gene data show CDR1 as PRHDT and CDR2 as FYEKMQ (reference sequence). The trim removed 9 bases at V and 7 bases at J, leaving 9 bases unmatched. The CDR3 sequence: CARWGGGLNEQFF. CDR3 DNA sequence: TGTGCCAGGTGGGGGGGAGGCCTTAATGAGCAGTTCTTC.

The chain is built from TRBV10-2 and TRBJ2-3; D unclear. Germline values: CDR1 WSHSY, CDR2 SAAADI. The length of the CDR3 is 13 residues. Trimming took 4 bases from V and 0 from J, leaving 5 bases between them. CDR3 in amino acids: CASSGDSTDTQYF. The CDR3 nucleotides read TGCGCCAGCAGTGGAGACAGCACAGATACGCAGTATTTT.

This clone appeared a single time. The chain is built from TRBV7-2 and TRBJ2-3; 8 nucleotides match TRBD1. The CDR3 totals 15 residues. Germline V lookup: CDR1 SGHTA, CDR2 FQGNSA. V shed 4 bases, J shed 4 bases, and the junction held 7 bases outside the gene matches. The DNA of the CDR3 is TGTGCCAGCAGCTATAGGCAACAGGGGGCAGATACGCAGTATTTT. Translated: CASSYRQQGADTQYF.

The chain's CDR3 is CASSFGVGRAGRPQHF. As DNA, the CDR3 is TGTGCCAGCAGTTTCGGGGTTGGGAGGGCAGGTCGGCCCCAGCATTTT. This chain links TRBV28 with TRBJ1-5; D ambiguous. Trimming took 3 bases from V and 9 from J, leaving 21 bases between them. Germline CDR1 and CDR2: MDHEN and SYDVKM. The CDR3 loop spans 16 amino acids.

The J gene is TRBJ2-7, the V gene TRBV27, with TRBD2 as a possible D gene (6 bases). Germline values: CDR1 MNHEY, CDR2 SMNVEV (reference sequence). The CDR3 is made up of 15 amino acids. Trimming stripped 4 bases from V and 3 bases from J, with 16 bases between. CDR3: CASSSYRTDYYEQYF. In DNA, the CDR3 is TGTGCCAGCAGTTCTTATCGGACGGACTACTACGAGCAGTACTTC.

This clone was found a few times. The chain joins TRBV5-1 to TRBJ2-3; D is perhaps TRBD1 (6 bases). The CDR3 is made up of 14 amino acids. Deletions cut 4 bases from V and 3 bases from J, with 12 bases between. Germline lookup yields CDR1 SGHRS and CDR2 YFSETQ. CDR3 region: CASSVTGLTDTQYF. The DNA of the CDR3 is TGCGCCAGCAGCGTTACAGGGTTGACAGATACGCAGTATTTT.

The V gene is TRBV19, the J gene TRBJ2-5; D gene unclear. CDR1 and CDR2 (germline): LNHDA, SQIVND (reference sequence). The CDR3 has 14 residues. Between the trimmed V and J ends, which lost 1 base and 2 bases, there was a span of 8 bases. CDR3 coding DNA: TGTGCCAGTAGTATAGGGGCCAATCAAGAGACCCAGTACTTC. This encodes CASSIGANQETQYF.

The chain has TRBV9 and TRBJ1-3, with a tentative D call TRBD1 (6 bases). Germline lookup yields CDR1 SGDLS and CDR2 YYNGEE. The CDR3 is 17 amino acids. V dropped 0 bases and J dropped 1 base, with 14 bases sitting between them. CDR3 in amino acids: CASSVGGRDISGNTIYF. Here the CDR3 DNA reads TGTGCCAGCAGCGTAGGAGGTCGGGACATTTCTGGAAACACCATATATTTT.

CDR3 bases: TGTGCCAGCAGCCCTCTGGTAGGCCCTAGGTCGGGCAATGAGCAGTTCTTC. Protein: CASSPLVGPRSGNEQFF. The chain combines TRBV7-2 with TRBJ2-1; no firm D call. Looked up from germline, CDR1 is SGHTA and CDR2 is FQGNSA. This CDR3 spans 17 amino acids. V was clipped by 5 bases and J by 6 bases, with 23 bases between them.